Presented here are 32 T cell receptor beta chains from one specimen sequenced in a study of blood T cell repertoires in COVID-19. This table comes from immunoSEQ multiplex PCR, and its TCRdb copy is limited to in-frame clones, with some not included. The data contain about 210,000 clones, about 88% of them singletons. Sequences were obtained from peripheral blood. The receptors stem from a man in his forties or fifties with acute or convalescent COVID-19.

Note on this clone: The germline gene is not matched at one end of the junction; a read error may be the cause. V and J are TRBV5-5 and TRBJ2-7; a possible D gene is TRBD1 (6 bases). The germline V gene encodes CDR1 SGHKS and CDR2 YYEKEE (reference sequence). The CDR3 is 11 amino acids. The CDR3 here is CASSLGQVEGF. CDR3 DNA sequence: TGTGCCAGCAGCTTGGGACAGGTCGAAGGCTTC.

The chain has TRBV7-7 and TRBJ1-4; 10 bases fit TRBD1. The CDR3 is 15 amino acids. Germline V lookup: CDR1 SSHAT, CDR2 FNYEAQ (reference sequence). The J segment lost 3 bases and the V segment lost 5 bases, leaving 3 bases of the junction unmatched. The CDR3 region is CASSPGTGANEKLFF. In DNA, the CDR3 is TGTGCCAGCAGCCCAGGGACAGGGGCTAATGAAAAACTGTTTTTT.

The CDR3 nucleotides are TGCGCCAGCAGCAAAACAGGGGGCGCGAACACAGATACGCAGTATTTT. Its translation is CASSKTGGANTDTQYF. This sequence joins TRBV5-1 and TRBJ2-3, with 9 bases fitting TRBD1. The CDR3 runs 16 residues. CDR1 and CDR2 from the germline V gene are SGHRS and YFSETQ. V was pared by 4 bases and J by 2 bases, with 8 bases of the junction left unmatched.

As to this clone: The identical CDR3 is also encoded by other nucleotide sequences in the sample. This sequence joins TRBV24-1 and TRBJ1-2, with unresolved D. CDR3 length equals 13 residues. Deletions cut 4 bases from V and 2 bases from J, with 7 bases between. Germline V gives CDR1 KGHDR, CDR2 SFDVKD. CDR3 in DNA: TGTGCCACCAGTGACCCTTTAAACTATGGCTACACCTTC. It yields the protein CATSDPLNYGYTF.

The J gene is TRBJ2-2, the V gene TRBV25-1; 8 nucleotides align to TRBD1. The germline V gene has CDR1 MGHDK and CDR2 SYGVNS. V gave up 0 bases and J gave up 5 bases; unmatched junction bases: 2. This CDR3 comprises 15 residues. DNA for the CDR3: TGTGCCAGCAGTGAATACACAGGGGGAACCGGGGAGCTGTTTTTT. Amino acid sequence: CASSEYTGGTGELFF.

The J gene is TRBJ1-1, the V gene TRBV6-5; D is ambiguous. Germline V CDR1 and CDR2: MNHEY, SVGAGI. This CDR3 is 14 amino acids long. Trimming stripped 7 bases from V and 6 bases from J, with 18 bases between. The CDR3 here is CASMSAHGVSEAFF. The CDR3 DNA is TGTGCCAGCATGTCGGCCCACGGAGTCTCTGAAGCTTTCTTT.

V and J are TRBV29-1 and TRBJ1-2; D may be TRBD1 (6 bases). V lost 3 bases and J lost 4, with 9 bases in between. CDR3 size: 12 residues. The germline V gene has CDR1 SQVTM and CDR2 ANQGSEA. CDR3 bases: TGCAGCGTTGAGGACAGCTCCTATGGCTACACCTTC. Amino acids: CSVEDSSYGYTF.

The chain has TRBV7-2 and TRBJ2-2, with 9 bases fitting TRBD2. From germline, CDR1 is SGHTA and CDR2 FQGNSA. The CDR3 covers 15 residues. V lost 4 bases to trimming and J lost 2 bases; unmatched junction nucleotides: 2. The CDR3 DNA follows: TGTGCCAGCAGCTGGACTAGCGAAAACACCGGGGAGCTGTTTTTT. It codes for CASSWTSENTGELFF.

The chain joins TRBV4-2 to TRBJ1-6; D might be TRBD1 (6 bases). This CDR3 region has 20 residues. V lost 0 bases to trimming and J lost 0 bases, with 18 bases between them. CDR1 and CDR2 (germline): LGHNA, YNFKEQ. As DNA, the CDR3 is TGTGCCAGCAGCCAAGAAAGGGGGAAGACGGGAAGCTCCTATAATTCACCCCTCCACTTT. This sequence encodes CASSQERGKTGSSYNSPLHF.

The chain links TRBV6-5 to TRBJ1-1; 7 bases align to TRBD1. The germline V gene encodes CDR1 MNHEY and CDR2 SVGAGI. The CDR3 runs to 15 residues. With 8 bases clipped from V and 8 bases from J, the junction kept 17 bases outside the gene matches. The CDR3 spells CASEMTGTVKGEAFF. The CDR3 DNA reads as TGTGCCAGCGAAATGACAGGGACCGTTAAGGGGGAAGCTTTCTTT.

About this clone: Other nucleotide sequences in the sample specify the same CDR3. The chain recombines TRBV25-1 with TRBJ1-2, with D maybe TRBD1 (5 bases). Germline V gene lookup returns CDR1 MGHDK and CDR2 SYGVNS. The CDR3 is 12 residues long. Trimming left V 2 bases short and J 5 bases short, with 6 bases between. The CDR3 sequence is CASSERGYGYTF. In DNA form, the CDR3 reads TGTGCCAGCAGTGAACGGGGGTATGGCTACACCTTC.

The CDR3 sequence: CASSLGPGGEQFF. CDR3 nucleotides: TGCGCCAGCAGCTTGGGTCCAGGGGGTGAGCAGTTCTTC. The V gene is TRBV5-1, the J gene TRBJ2-1; the match to TRBD1 covers 7 bases. The CDR3 loop spans 13 amino acids. The trim removed 0 bases at V and 9 bases at J, leaving 3 bases unmatched. Germline-derived CDR1 and CDR2 are SGHRS and YFSETQ. Variable domain in full (rest from reference TRBV5-1 and TRBJ2-1): KAGVTQTPRYLIKTRGQQVTLSCSPISGHRSVSWYQQTPGQGLQFLFEYFSETQRNKGNFPGRFSGRQFSNSRSEMNVSTLELGDSALYLCASSLGPGGEQFFGPGTRLTVL.

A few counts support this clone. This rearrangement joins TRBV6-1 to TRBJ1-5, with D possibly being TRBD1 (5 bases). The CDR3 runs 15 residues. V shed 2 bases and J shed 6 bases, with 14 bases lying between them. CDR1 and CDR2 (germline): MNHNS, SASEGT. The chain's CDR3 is CASSELTEATQPQHF. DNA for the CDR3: TGTGCCAGCAGTGAACTGACAGAGGCTACTCAGCCCCAGCATTTT.

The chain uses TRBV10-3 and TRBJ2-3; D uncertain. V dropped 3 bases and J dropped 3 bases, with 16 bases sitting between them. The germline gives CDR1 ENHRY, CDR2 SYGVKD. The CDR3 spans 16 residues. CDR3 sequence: CAISDPPVAKTDTQYF. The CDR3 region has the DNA TGTGCCATCAGTGACCCACCCGTGGCCAAGACAGATACGCAGTATTTT.

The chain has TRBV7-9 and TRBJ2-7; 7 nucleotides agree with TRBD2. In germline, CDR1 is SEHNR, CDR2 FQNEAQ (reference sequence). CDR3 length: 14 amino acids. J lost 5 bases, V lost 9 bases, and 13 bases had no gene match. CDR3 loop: CASSRLAVYNEQYF. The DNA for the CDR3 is TGTGCCAGTTCCCGGCTAGCGGTATACAACGAGCAGTACTTC.

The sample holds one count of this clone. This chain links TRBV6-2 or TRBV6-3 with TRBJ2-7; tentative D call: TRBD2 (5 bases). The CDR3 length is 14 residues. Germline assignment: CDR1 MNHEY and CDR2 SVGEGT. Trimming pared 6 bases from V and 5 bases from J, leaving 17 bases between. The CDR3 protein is CASSASYGFHEQYF. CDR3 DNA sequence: TGTGCCAGCAGCGCTAGCTACGGGTTCCACGAGCAGTACTTC.

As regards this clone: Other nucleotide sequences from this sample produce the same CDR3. The CDR3 DNA sequence: TGTGCCGCCACTTATGGCGGGAGGGCCTACGAGCAGTACTTC. Amino acids: CAATYGGRAYEQYF. The rearrangement uses TRBV28 and TRBJ2-7; 9 bases agree with TRBD2. Germline CDR1 MDHEN, CDR2 SYDVKM. Trimming cost V 11 bases and J 2 bases; bases outside gene matches: 10. The CDR3 sequence is 14 residues long.

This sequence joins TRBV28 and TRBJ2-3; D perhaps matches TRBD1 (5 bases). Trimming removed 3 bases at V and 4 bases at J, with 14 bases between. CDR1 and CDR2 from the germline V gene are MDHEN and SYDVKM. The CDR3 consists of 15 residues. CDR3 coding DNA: TGTGCCAGCAGTTTTTTCCAGGGCGAGGCAGATACGCAGTATTTT. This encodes CASSFFQGEADTQYF.

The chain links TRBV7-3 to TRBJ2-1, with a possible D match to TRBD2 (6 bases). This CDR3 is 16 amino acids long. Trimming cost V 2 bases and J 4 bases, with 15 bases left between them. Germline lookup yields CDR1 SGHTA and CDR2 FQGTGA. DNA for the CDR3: TGTGCCAGCAGCTTATCCGGGGTAGCGGCTTACAATGAGCAGTTCTTC. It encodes CASSLSGVAAYNEQFF.

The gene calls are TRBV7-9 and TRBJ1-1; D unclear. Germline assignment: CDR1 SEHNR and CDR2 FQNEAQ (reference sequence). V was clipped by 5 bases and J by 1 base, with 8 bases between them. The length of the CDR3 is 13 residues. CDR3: CASSTGANTEAFF. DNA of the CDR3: TGTGCCAGCAGCACCGGAGCGAACACTGAAGCTTTCTTT.

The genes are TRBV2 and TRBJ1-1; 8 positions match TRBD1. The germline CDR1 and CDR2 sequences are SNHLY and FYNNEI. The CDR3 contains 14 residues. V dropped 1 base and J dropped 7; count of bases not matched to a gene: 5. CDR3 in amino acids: CASSEGTGKLEAFF. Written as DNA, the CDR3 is TGTGCCAGCAGTGAAGGGACAGGGAAACTTGAAGCTTTCTTT.

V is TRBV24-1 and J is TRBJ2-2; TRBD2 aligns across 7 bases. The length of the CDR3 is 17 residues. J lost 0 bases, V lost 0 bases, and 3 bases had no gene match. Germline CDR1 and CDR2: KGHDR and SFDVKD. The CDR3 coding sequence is TGTGCCACCAGTGATTTGGGCCTAGCGGCGAACACCGGGGAGCTGTTTTTT. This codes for CATSDLGLAANTGELFF.

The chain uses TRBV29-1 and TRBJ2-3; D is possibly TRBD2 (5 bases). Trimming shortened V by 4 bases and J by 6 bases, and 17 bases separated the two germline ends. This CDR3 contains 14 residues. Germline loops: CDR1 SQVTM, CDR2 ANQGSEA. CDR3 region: CSVVNVGASDTQYF. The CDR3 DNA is TGCAGCGTTGTTAATGTGGGAGCGTCTGATACGCAGTATTTT.

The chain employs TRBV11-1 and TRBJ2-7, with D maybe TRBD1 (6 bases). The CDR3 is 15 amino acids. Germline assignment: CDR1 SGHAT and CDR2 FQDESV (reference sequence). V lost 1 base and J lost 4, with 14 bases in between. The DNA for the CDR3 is TGTGCCAGCAGCTTAGGAGTTGGCAGGGGATACGAGCAGTACTTC. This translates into CASSLGVGRGYEQYF.

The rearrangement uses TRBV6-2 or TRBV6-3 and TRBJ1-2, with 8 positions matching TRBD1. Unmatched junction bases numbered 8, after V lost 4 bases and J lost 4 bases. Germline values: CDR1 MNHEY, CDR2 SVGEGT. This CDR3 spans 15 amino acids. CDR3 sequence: CASSFNPDRGYGYTF. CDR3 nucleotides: TGTGCCAGCAGTTTCAACCCCGACAGGGGCTATGGCTACACCTTC.

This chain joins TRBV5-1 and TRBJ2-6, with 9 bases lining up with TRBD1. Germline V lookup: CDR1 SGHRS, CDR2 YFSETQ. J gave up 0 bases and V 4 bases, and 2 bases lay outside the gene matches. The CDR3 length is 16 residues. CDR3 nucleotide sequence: TGCGCCAGCAGCACGGGACAGGGCTCTGGGGCCAACGTCCTGACTTTC. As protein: CASSTGQGSGANVLTF.

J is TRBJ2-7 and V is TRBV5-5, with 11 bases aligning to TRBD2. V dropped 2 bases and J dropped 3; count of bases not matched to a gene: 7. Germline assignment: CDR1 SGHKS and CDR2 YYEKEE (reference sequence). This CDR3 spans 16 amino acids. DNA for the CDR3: TGTGCCAGCAGCTTCACTAGCGGGAGCGGCTTCTACGAGCAGTACTTC. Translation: CASSFTSGSGFYEQYF. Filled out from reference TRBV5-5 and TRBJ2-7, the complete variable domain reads DAGVTQSPTHLIKTRGQQVTLRCSPISGHKSVSWYQQVLGQGPQFIFQYYEKEERGRGNFPDRFSARQFPNYSSELNVNALLLGDSALYLCASSFTSGSGFYEQYFGPGTRLTVT.

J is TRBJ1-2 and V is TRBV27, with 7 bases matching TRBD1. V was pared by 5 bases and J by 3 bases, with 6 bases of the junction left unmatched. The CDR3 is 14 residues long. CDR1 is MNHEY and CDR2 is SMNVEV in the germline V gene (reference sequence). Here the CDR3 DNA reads TGTGCCAGCAGTCCCCGACAGGGACACTATGGCTACACCTTC. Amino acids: CASSPRQGHYGYTF.

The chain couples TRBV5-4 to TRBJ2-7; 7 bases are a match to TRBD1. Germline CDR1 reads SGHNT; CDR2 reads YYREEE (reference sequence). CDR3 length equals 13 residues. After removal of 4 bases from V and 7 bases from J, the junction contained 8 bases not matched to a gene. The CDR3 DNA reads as TGTGCCAGCAGCCATACAGGGGAAGGAGAGCAGTACTTC. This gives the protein CASSHTGEGEQYF.

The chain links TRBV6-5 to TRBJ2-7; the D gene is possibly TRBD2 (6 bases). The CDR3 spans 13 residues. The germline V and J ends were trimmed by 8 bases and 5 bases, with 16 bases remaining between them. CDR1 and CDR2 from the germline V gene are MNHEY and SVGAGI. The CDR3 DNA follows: TGTGCCAGCTGGGAGGCCGGTTTGAACGAGCAGTACTTC. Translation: CASWEAGLNEQYF.

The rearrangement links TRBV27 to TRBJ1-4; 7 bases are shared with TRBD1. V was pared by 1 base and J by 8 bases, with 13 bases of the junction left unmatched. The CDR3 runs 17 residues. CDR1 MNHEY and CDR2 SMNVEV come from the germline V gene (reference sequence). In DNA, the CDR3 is TGTGCCAGCAGTTTATTCCCCCCCGTACAGGGGTACGAAAAACTGTTTTTT. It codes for CASSLFPPVQGYEKLFF.

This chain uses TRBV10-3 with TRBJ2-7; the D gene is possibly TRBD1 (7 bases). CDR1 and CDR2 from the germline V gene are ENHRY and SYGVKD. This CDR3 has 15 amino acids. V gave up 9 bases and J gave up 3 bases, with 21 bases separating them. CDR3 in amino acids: CAIRPRGAQYYEQYF. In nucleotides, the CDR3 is TGTGCCATAAGACCCAGGGGGGCTCAATACTACGAGCAGTACTTC.